This TCR beta chain emerged from a study of blood T cell repertoires in COVID-19. Study overall: Sample material is recorded as cDNA or gDNA derived from T cells, B-cell-depleted T cells, or PBMCs.

Sequencing used immunoSEQ multiplex PCR; TCRdb keeps in-frame clones, though not all of them. The table records tens of thousands of clones, 80% to 85% of them present only once. The CDR3 covers 16 residues. V was clipped by 1 base and J by 6 bases, with 18 bases between them. Per the germline V gene, CDR1 is SGHAT and CDR2 is FQNNGV. The sequenced sample consisted of peripheral blood. This clonotype was obtained from a woman aged 55-70 years with acute or convalescent COVID-19. The rearrangement uses TRBV11-2 and TRBJ1-2; D perhaps matches TRBD1 (6 bases). The DNA for the CDR3 is TGTGCCAGCAGCTTAGGGGTGGGCAGGGGAGCCCATGGCTACACCTTC. This translates into CASSLGVGRGAHGYTF.